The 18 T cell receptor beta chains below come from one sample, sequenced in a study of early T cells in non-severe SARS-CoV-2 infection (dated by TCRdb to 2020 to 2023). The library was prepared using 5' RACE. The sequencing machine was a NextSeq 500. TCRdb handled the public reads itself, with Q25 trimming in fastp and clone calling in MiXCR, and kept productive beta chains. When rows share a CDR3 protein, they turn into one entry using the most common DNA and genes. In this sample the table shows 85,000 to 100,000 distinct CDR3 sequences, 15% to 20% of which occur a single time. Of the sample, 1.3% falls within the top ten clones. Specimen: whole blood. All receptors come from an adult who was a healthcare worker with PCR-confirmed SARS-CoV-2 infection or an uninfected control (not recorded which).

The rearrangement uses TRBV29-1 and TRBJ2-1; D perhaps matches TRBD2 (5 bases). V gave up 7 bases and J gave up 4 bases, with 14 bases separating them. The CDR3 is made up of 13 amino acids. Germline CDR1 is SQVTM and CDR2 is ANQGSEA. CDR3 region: CSGAGGGYNEQFF. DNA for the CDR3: TGCAGCGGCGCCGGCGGAGGTTACAATGAGCAGTTCTTC.

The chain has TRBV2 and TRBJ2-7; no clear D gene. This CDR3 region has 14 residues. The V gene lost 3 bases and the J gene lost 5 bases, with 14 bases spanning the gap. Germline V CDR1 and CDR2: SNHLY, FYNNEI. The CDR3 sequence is CASSDVKGRNEQYF. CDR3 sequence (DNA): TGTGCCAGCAGTGATGTAAAGGGCAGGAACGAGCAGTACTTC.

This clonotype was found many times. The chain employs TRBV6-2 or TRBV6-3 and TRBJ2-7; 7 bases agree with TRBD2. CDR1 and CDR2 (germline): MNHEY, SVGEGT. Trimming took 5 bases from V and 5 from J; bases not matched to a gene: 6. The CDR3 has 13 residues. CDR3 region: CASSRTSRNEQYF. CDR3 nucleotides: TGTGCCAGCAGTCGGACTAGTAGGAACGAGCAGTACTTC.

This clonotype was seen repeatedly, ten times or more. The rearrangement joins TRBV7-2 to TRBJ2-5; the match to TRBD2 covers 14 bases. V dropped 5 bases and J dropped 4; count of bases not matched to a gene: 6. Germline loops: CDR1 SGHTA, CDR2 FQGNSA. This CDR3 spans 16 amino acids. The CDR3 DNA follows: TGTGCCAGCAGCCTTGTGGGACTAGCGGGAGTAGAGACCCAGTACTTC. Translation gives CASSLVGLAGVETQYF.

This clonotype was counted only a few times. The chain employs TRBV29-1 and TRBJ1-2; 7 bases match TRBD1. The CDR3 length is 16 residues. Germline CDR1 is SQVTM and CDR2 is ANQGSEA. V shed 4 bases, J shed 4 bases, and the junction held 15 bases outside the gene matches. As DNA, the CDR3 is TGCAGCGTTGCGGGGGGGCGCAGGGACAGAATCTATGGCTACACCTTC. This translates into CSVAGGRRDRIYGYTF.

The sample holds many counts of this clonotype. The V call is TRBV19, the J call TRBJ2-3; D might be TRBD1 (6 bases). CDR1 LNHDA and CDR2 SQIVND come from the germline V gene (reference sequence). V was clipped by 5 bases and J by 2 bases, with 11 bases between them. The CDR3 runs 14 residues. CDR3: CASSGQGPTDTQYF. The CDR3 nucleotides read TGTGCCAGTAGTGGGCAGGGGCCCACAGATACGCAGTATTTT.

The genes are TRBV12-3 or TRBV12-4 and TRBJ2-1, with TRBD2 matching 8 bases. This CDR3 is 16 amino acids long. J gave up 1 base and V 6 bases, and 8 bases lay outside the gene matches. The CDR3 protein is CASSTRASGSYNEQFF. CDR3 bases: TGTGCCAGCAGCACCCGGGCTAGCGGGTCCTACAATGAGCAGTTCTTC.

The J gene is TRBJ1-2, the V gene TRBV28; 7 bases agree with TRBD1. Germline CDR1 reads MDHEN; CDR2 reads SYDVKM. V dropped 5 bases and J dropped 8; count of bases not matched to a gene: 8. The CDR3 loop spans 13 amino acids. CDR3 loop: CASSLLDRVGYTF. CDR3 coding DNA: TGTGCCAGCAGTCTCCTAGACAGGGTGGGCTACACCTTC.

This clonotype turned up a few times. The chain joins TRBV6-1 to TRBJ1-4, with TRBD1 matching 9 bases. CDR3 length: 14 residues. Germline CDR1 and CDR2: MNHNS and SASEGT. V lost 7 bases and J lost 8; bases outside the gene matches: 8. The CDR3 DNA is TGTGCCAGCACCCCGGGACAGGGATTCGAAAAACTGTTTTTT. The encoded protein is CASTPGQGFEKLFF.

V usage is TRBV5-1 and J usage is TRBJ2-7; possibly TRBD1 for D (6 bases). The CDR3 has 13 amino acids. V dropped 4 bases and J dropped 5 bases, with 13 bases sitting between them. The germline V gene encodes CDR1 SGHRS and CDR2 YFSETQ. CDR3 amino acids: CASSGNRAHEQYF. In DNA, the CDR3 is TGCGCCAGCAGCGGGAACAGGGCCCACGAGCAGTACTTC.

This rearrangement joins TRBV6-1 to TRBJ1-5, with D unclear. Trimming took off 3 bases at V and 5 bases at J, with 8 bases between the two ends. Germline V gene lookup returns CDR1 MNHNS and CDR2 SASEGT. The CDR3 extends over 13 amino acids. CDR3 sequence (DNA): TGTGCCAGCAGTGAGTGGTCTTATCAGCCCCAGCATTTT. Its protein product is CASSEWSYQPQHF.

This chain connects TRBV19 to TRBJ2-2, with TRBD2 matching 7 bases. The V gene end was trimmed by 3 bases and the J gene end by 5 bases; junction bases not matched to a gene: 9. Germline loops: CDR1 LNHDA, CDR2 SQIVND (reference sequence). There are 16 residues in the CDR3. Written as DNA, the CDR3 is TGTGCCAGTAGTATGGGCAGCGGGAAGTATACCGGGGAGCTGTTTTTT. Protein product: CASSMGSGKYTGELFF.

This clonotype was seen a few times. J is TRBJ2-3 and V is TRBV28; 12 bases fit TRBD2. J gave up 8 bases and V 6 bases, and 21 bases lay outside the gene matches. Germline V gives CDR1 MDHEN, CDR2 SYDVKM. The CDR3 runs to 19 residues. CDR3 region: CASSRLPLLAGGGAGTQYF. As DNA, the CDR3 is TGTGCCAGCAGCCGATTACCCTTACTAGCGGGAGGAGGGGCCGGTACGCAGTATTTT.

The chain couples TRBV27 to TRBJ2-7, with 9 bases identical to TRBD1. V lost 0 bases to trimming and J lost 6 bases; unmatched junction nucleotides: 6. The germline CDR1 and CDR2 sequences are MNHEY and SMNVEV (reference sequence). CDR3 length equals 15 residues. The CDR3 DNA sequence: TGTGCCAGCAGTTTATCCGGTAGGACAGGGGCCGAGCAGTACTTC. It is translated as CASSLSGRTGAEQYF.

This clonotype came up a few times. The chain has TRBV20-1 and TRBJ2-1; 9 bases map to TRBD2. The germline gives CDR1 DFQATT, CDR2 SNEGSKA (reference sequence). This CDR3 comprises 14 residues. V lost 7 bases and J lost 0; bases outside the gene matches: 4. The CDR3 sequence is CSGDSGSSYNEQFF. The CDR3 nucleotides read TGCAGTGGGGATAGCGGGAGCTCCTACAATGAGCAGTTCTTC.

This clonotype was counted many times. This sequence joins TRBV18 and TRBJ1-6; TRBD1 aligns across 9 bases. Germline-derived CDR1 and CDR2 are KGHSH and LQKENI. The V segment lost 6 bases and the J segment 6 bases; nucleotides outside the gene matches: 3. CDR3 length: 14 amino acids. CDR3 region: CASSPGQGNSPLHF. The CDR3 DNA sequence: TGTGCCAGCTCTCCGGGACAGGGTAATTCACCCCTCCACTTT.

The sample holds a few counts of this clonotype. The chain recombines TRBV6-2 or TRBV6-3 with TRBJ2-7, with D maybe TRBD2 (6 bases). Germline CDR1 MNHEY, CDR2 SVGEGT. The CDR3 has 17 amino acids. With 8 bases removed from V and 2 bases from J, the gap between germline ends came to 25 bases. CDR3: CASQQSSWGGATYEQYF. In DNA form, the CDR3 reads TGTGCCAGCCAGCAATCCTCATGGGGCGGGGCAACCTACGAGCAGTACTTC.

The CDR3 DNA sequence: TGTGCCAGCAGCCTTACAGGGCTCGAGCAGTACTTC. It codes for CASSLTGLEQYF. The rearrangement joins TRBV12-3 or TRBV12-4 to TRBJ2-7, with TRBD1 as a possible D gene (6 bases). The ends were cut back, 6 bases at V and 6 bases at J, with 12 bases in the middle. This CDR3 spans 12 amino acids.